The rows below give T cell receptor beta chains drawn from one sample of a study of human T cells and chemical hapten exposure. TCRdb re-called the RACE reads through MiXCR, storing one row per CDR3 protein. In the table there are 85,000 to 130,000 distinct CDR3 sequences, around 10% of which are singletons. Source: whole blood, taken in connection with sensitization to the hapten diphenylcyclopropenone (DPC). The receptors come from a woman aged 45 to 65 with alopecia areata. Some clones in this sample may be carry-over from other donors' samples. The CDR3 runs from the conserved cysteine through the conserved F or W. Fields, in order: clone size, J gene, V gene, D gene, CDR3 DNA, CDR3 protein. D genes are given only for firm matches. Rows may omit the clone size; those that give it use once, few, many or a size class.

- | TRBJ2-7 | TRBV28 | - | TGTGCCAGCCGCACCGCATTCTACGAGCAGTACTTC | CASRTAFYEQYF
few | TRBJ1-5 | TRBV6-6 | - | TGTGCCAGCTGGGGCGACAGGCTAATTAATCAGCCCCAGCATTTT | CASWGDRLINQPQHF
many | TRBJ2-3 | TRBV9 | - | TGTGCCAGCAGCGTAGGGGGGAATACGCAGTATTTT | CASSVGGNTQYF
few | TRBJ1-6 | TRBV7-2 | - | TGTGCCAGCAGCTTAGTACAGGGAGCGAATTCACCCCTCCACTTT | CASSLVQGANSPLHF
few | TRBJ1-3 | TRBV2 | - | TGTGCCAGCAGTGAAGAAGGGATTTTAAGCTCTGGAAACACCATATATTTT | CASSEEGILSSGNTIYF
many | TRBJ2-2 | TRBV5-1 | TRBD1 | TGCGCCAGCAGCCTGACAGGGGATCGGAGTACCGGGGAGCTGTTTTTT | CASSLTGDRSTGELFF
few | TRBJ1-5 | TRBV28 | - | TGTGCCAGCAGCCCCACAGGGAATGGCAATCAGCCCCAGCATTTT | CASSPTGNGNQPQHF
many | TRBJ1-6 | TRBV7-2 | - | TGTGCCAGCAGCTCTGGAGGGCCCGGTTCACCCCTCCACTTT | CASSSGGPGSPLHF
few | TRBJ2-5 | TRBV19 | - | TGTGCCAGTAGTATAGATGGACGGATTCAAGAGACCCAGTACTTC | CASSIDGRIQETQYF
- | TRBJ2-7 | TRBV6-5 | TRBD2 | TGTGCCACCCGGACTAGCTACGAGCAGTACTTC | CATRTSYEQYF
- | TRBJ1-5 | TRBV12-3/TRBV12-4 | - | TGTGCCAGCAGCCCAGGGTTTTTGATGCCCCAGCATTTT | CASSPGFLMPQHF
few | TRBJ2-1 | TRBV5-1 | TRBD1 | TGCGCCAGCAGCATGGGACAGGTTACCTCCTACAATGAGCAGTTCTTC | CASSMGQVTSYNEQFF
few | TRBJ1-6 | TRBV7-2 | - | TGTGCCAGCAGCTTAGGGGCCGCCGCTTCACCCCTCCACTTT | CASSLGAAASPLHF
few | TRBJ2-6 | TRBV6-1 | TRBD2 | TGTGCCAGCAGTGAAGCGCGGGGGGCCGCCGACTCTGGGGCCAACGTCCTGACTTTC | CASSEARGAADSGANVLTF
- | TRBJ2-6 | TRBV29-1 | - | TGCAGCGTTGAAACGAGGGATGGGGCCAACGTCCTGACTTTC | CSVETRDGANVLTF
- | TRBJ2-1 | TRBV29-1 | - | TGCAGCGTTGACAGCTACAATGAGCAGTTCTTC | CSVDSYNEQFF
few | TRBJ1-2 | TRBV14 | - | TGTGCCAGCAGCCCCTGGGACGGAGGCTATGGCTACACCTTC | CASSPWDGGYGYTF